Following are 27 T cell receptor beta chains from one sample sequenced in a study of molecular identifiers for immune sequencing clone quantification. TCRdb re-analysed the PCR reads in MiXCR, keeping a single row per CDR3 protein. The sample records about 630,000 distinct CDR3 sequences, roughly 27% being singletons. Sequenced: naive CD8+ T cells from blood, with Jurkat cell RNA spiked in. Subset here: FACS-sorted CD8+CD4-CCR7+CD45RA+ naive T cells. All receptors come from a human donor in good health. Some libraries in this study had Jurkat cell RNA spiked in.

A word on this clonotype: The CDR3 ends on some other residue instead of the conserved phenylalanine or tryptophan, so this is likely a read error. The V and J genes are TRBV2 and TRBJ2-7; D unclear. This CDR3 contains 10 residues. Trimming took 5 bases from V and 6 from J, leaving 5 bases between them. Germline CDR1 SNHLY, CDR2 FYNNEI. CDR3 in DNA: TGTGCCAGCAGTTCGGCCGAGCAGTACTAC. Encoded protein: CASSSAEQYY.

The rearrangement joins TRBV4-3 to TRBJ2-1; TRBD1 aligns across 10 bases. The germline V gene has CDR1 LGHNA and CDR2 YSLEER. CDR3 size: 18 residues. Germline trimming cut 1 base from V and 3 bases from J; bases unmatched to any gene: 9. The CDR3 nucleotides read TGCGCCAGCAGCCAAGCATGGAGGACAGGGGGAAACTACAATGAGCAGTTCTTC. This encodes CASSQAWRTGGNYNEQFF.

This clonotype has at least ten counts. The junction and the germline gene differ at one end; a read error may be behind it. V usage is TRBV7-7 and J usage is TRBJ2-2, with D uncertain. Germline loops: CDR1 SSHAT, CDR2 FNYEAQ (reference sequence). This CDR3 spans 16 amino acids. CDR3 amino acids: CASSLFSGKNTGELFF. In DNA form, the CDR3 reads TGTGCTAGCAGCTTATTCTCGGGCAAGAACACCGGGGAGCTGTTTTTT.

This clonotype was seen many times. The J gene is TRBJ1-2, the V gene TRBV7-9; the D is unclear. CDR1 and CDR2 (germline): SEHNR, FQNEAQ (reference sequence). This CDR3 has 13 residues. V dropped 1 base and J dropped 2 bases, with 5 bases sitting between them. The CDR3 nucleotides are TGTGCCAGCAGCTTAGGCGACAACTATGGCTACACCTTC. It specifies CASSLGDNYGYTF. Combining the CDR3 with reference TRBV7-9 and TRBJ1-2 gives the whole variable domain DTGVSQNPRHKITKRGQNVTFRCDPISEHNRLYWYRQTLGQGPEFLTYFQNEAQLEKSRLLSDRFSAERPKGSFSTLEIQRTEQGDSAMYLCASSLGDNYGYTFGSGTRLTVV.

This clonotype was counted many times. The rearrangement uses TRBV7-9 and TRBJ2-1, with D possibly being TRBD2 (6 bases). The CDR3 totals 18 residues. From germline, CDR1 is SEHNR and CDR2 FQNEAQ (reference sequence). Trimming cost V 4 bases and J 8 bases, with 27 bases left between them. The CDR3 DNA reads TGTGCCAGCAGCTCACCTCTTTCGGGAGAGCCTACGTCCGATGAGCAGTTCTTC. Protein: CASSSPLSGEPTSDEQFF.

This clonotype was detected many times. V is TRBV30 and J is TRBJ2-7, with D possibly being TRBD2 (5 bases). The CDR3 is 12 amino acids. V lost 5 bases to trimming and J lost 7 bases, with 15 bases between them. CDR1 and CDR2 (germline): GTSNPN, SVGIG (reference sequence). Here the CDR3 DNA reads TGTGCCTGGGAAGAGGGTACGGGGGAGCAGTACTTC. Translated, it gives CAWEEGTGEQYF.

V usage is TRBV28 and J usage is TRBJ2-1; 9 bases line up with TRBD1. Trimming took 1 base from V and 7 from J; bases not matched to a gene: 8. In germline, CDR1 is MDHEN, CDR2 SYDVKM. There are 16 residues in the CDR3. The CDR3 bases are TGTGCCAGCAGTTTATATAGACAGGGGGACGAGAATGAGCAGTTCTTC. Protein sequence: CASSLYRQGDENEQFF. The full variable domain, in which reference TRBV28 and TRBJ2-1 provide the parts outside the CDR3, is DVKVTQSSRYLVKRTGEKVFLECVQDMDHENMFWYRQDPGLGLRLIYFSYDVKMKEKGDIPEGYSVSREKKERFSLILESASTNQTSMYLCASSLYRQGDENEQFFGPGTRLTVL.

V is TRBV7-9 and J is TRBJ2-3, with TRBD2 identical over 7 bases. V shed 5 bases, J shed 6 bases, and the junction held 11 bases outside the gene matches. The CDR3 spans 15 residues. CDR1 is SEHNR, CDR2 FQNEAQ, per germline (reference sequence). CDR3 region: CASSLGLTGVDTQYF. As DNA, the CDR3 is TGTGCCAGCAGCCTGGGACTAACGGGAGTCGATACGCAGTATTTT.

The chain links TRBV27 to TRBJ2-1; 11 nucleotides agree with TRBD2. The germline gives CDR1 MNHEY, CDR2 SMNVEV (reference sequence). CDR3 size: 18 residues. V gave up 5 bases and J gave up 4 bases; unmatched junction bases: 13. CDR3 sequence reads: CASSHLGVAGGRYNEQFF. CDR3 nucleotide sequence: TGTGCCAGCAGTCACCTCGGTGTAGCGGGAGGGCGGTACAATGAGCAGTTCTTC.

There are many counts of this clonotype. This rearrangement joins TRBV6-2 or TRBV6-3 to TRBJ1-5, with 8 bases that match TRBD1. V was pared by 10 bases and J by 4 bases, with 6 bases of the junction left unmatched. The CDR3 runs 13 residues. CDR1 and CDR2 from the germline V gene are MNHEY and SVGEGT. CDR3 residues: CATGTGVNQPQHF. As DNA, the CDR3 is TGTGCCACCGGGACAGGTGTTAATCAGCCCCAGCATTTT.

A note on this clonotype: A much larger clone sits a single nucleotide away, making a read error possible. As DNA, the CDR3 is TGCAGTGCTAGGCGGGACAGCAACACCTACGAGCAGTACTTC. Residues: CSARRDSNTYEQYF. The gene calls are TRBV20-1 and TRBJ2-7; D is perhaps TRBD1 (7 bases). This CDR3 has 14 residues. CDR1 is DFQATT, CDR2 SNEGSKA, per germline (reference sequence). V lost 3 bases, J lost 2 bases, and 14 bases lay in between.

This clonotype was detected ten times or more. The CDR3 loop is CASSQDGETGAREAEAFF. CDR3 nucleotides: TGCGCCAGCAGCCAAGATGGCGAGACAGGGGCGAGGGAGGCTGAAGCTTTCTTT. The gene calls are TRBV4-3 and TRBJ1-1, with 8 positions matching TRBD1. The ends lost 0 bases at V and 6 bases at J; junction bases unmatched: 15. In germline, CDR1 is LGHNA, CDR2 YSLEER. This CDR3 is built from 18 residues.

This clonotype has at least ten counts. The V and J genes are TRBV30 and TRBJ2-7; D not resolved. CDR3 length: 12 residues. The germline CDR1 and CDR2 sequences are GTSNPN and SVGIG (reference sequence). V dropped 0 bases and J dropped 2 bases, with 5 bases sitting between them. Here the CDR3 DNA reads TGTGCCTGGAGTGTCGCGACCTACGAGCAGTACTTC. This sequence encodes CAWSVATYEQYF.

The chain joins TRBV4-1 to TRBJ2-7, with TRBD2 matching 12 bases. Germline CDR1 and CDR2: MGHRA and YSYEKL. The CDR3 runs 16 residues. V dropped 1 base and J dropped 9; count of bases not matched to a gene: 10. The CDR3 sequence is CASSQVGLAGGLAQYF. In DNA form, the CDR3 reads TGCGCCAGCAGCCAAGTGGGCCTAGCGGGGGGGCTCGCGCAGTACTTC.

The rearrangement links TRBV27 to TRBJ2-7, with 11 nucleotides matching TRBD1. V lost 6 bases and J lost 2; bases outside the gene matches: 6. Germline V gene data show CDR1 as MNHEY and CDR2 as SMNVEV (reference sequence). The CDR3 spans 15 residues. This CDR3 is CASRDRGHVAYEQYF. The CDR3 DNA sequence: TGTGCCAGCAGGGACAGGGGGCACGTTGCCTACGAGCAGTACTTC.

A word on this clonotype: This may be a read error: a much more frequent sequence differs by one nucleotide. The chain is built from TRBV5-6 and TRBJ2-7, with D maybe TRBD1 (5 bases). The CDR3 is made up of 14 amino acids. Germline CDR1 reads SGHDT; CDR2 reads YYEEEE. The CDR3 sequence is CASNLGQISYEQYF. CDR3 sequence (DNA): TGTGCCAGCAACTTGGGGCAAATCTCCTACGAGCAGTACTTC.

In its sample, this clonotype was seen many times. This chain joins TRBV11-2 and TRBJ2-3, with TRBD2 matching over 9 bases. V gave up 2 bases and J gave up 4 bases; unmatched junction bases: 10. Germline values: CDR1 SGHAT, CDR2 FQNNGV. CDR3 size: 17 residues. DNA for the CDR3: TGTGCCAGCAGCTTAATAGGCGGGGGGGCTTGGGCAGATACGCAGTATTTT. Amino acids: CASSLIGGGAWADTQYF.

CDR3 sequence reads: CASSTSTSGRTTDTQYF. The CDR3 nucleotides read TGTGCCAGTAGTACCTCGACTAGCGGGAGAACCACAGATACGCAGTATTTT. This chain uses TRBV19 with TRBJ2-3, with 12 bases that match TRBD2. The CDR3 is 17 residues long. Looked up from germline, CDR1 is LNHDA and CDR2 is SQIVND (reference sequence). The ends lost 4 bases at V and 2 bases at J; junction bases unmatched: 7.

This clonotype has only a few counts. J is TRBJ2-7 and V is TRBV5-6; tentatively, D is TRBD1 (5 bases). This CDR3 has 15 residues. V lost 4 bases, J lost 3 bases, and 17 bases lay in between. Germline V CDR1 and CDR2: SGHDT, YYEEEE. The CDR3 DNA reads TGTGCCAGCAGCCTATTCACAGGTTCTTACTACGAGCAGTACTTC. This translates into CASSLFTGSYYEQYF.

The CDR3: CASSDGQGALTGELFF. CDR3 DNA: TGTGCCAGCAGTGACGGACAGGGGGCTTTGACCGGGGAGCTGTTTTTT. The rearrangement links TRBV25-1 to TRBJ2-2, with 11 bases matching TRBD1. With V trimmed by 3 bases and J by 5 bases, 5 bases remained unmatched. The CDR3 is made up of 16 amino acids. Germline V gene lookup returns CDR1 MGHDK and CDR2 SYGVNS.

This clonotype has at least ten counts. The chain recombines TRBV12-5 with TRBJ2-7, with D possibly TRBD1 on 5 matching bases. CDR1 and CDR2 from the germline V gene are LGHNT and FRNRAP. The CDR3 has 11 amino acids. With 6 bases removed from V and 5 bases from J, the gap between germline ends came to 8 bases. CDR3 residues: CASGKGNEQYF. CDR3 nucleotides: TGTGCTAGTGGCAAGGGGAACGAGCAGTACTTC. The variable domain in full, with the rest retrieved from reference TRBV12-5 and TRBJ2-7, is DARVTQTPRHKVTEMGQEVTMRCQPILGHNTVFWYRQTMMQGLELLAYFRNRAPLDDSGMPKDRFSAEMPDATLATLKIQPSEPRDSAVYFCASGKGNEQYFGPGTRLTVT.

The chain carries TRBV19 and TRBJ2-2; D uncertain. V lost 9 bases, J lost 6 bases, and 17 bases lay in between. CDR3 length equals 14 residues. Germline V lookup: CDR1 LNHDA, CDR2 SQIVND (reference sequence). The CDR3: CASRSWQAPGELFF. CDR3 coding DNA: TGTGCCAGCCGGTCGTGGCAGGCGCCCGGGGAGCTGTTTTTT.

Regarding this clonotype: Because the CDR3's place on the DNA is in doubt, the DNA is left out and the CDR3 is given as listed by TCRdb. This chain links TRBV6-2 or TRBV6-3 with TRBJ2-7. Both ends counted, the CDR3 spans 11 residues. The germline CDR1 and CDR2 sequences are MNHEY and SVGEGT. The CDR3 sequence is CATSYSCEQYF.

There are a few counts of this clonotype. The J gene is TRBJ2-3, the V gene TRBV9, with TRBD2 matching 14 bases. Germline CDR1 SGDLS, CDR2 YYNGEE. The ends lost 3 bases at V and 4 bases at J; junction bases unmatched: 7. This CDR3 has 17 residues. CDR3 amino acids: CASSGGTSGSFPDTQYF. In DNA, the CDR3 is TGTGCCAGCAGCGGGGGGACTAGCGGGAGTTTCCCAGATACGCAGTATTTT.

This clonotype was recorded a few times. The V gene is TRBV15, the J gene TRBJ2-3, with 11 bases fitting TRBD2. J gave up 4 bases and V 0 bases, and 6 bases lay outside the gene matches. CDR1 LNHNV and CDR2 YYDKDF come from the germline V gene (reference sequence). The CDR3 has 17 amino acids. CDR3 nucleotides: TGTGCCACCAGCAGAGATGTAACTAGCGGGAGTGCAGATACGCAGTATTTT. Translation: CATSRDVTSGSADTQYF.

The chain is built from TRBV4-1 and TRBJ2-3, with D uncertain. In germline, CDR1 is MGHRA, CDR2 YSYEKL. There are 15 residues in the CDR3. Trimming stripped 3 bases from V and 0 bases from J, with 10 bases between. This CDR3 reads CASSQQAPSTDTQYF. CDR3 nucleotides: TGCGCCAGCAGCCAGCAGGCTCCTAGCACAGATACGCAGTATTTT.

The chain employs TRBV29-1 and TRBJ2-2; 8 bases align to TRBD1. V lost 6 bases to trimming and J lost 5 bases; unmatched junction nucleotides: 8. Germline V CDR1 and CDR2: SQVTM, ANQGSEA. The CDR3 extends over 14 amino acids. In DNA form, the CDR3 reads TGCAGCGTCCGGACAGGGTCAAGTACCGGGGAGCTGTTTTTT. The encoded protein is CSVRTGSSTGELFF.